Sequencing of this T cell receptor beta chain was carried out in a study of blood T cell repertoires in COVID-19. Study summary: Acute-phase and convalescent COVID-19 samples originated in the United States, Italy and Spain.

In the case of this clone: The limits of the CDR3 on the DNA are not certain, so only TCRdb's listed CDR3 is given.

The CDR3 totals 17 residues, both ends included. Sequencing was performed with immunoSEQ multiplex PCR; in TCRdb, only in-frame clones are kept and a portion is missing. Here the sample spans about 260,000 clones, around 80% being singletons. The sample was peripheral blood. The rearrangement uses TRBV21-1 and TRBJ2-7; the D call TRBD1 from the table was never checked on the DNA. TRBV21-1 represents a pseudogene. This TCR derives from a woman of 80 years or more with acute or convalescent COVID-19. The CDR3 spells CASSQKVGQGANYEQYF.